The rows below give T cell receptor beta chains drawn from one sample of a study of blood T cell repertoires in COVID-19. Only in-frame clones appear in the TCRdb table, and some are missing; sequencing was by immunoSEQ multiplex PCR. The sample has about 190,000 clones, more than 85% seen once. The sequencing input was peripheral blood. All receptors derive from a man aged 30 to 39 with acute or convalescent COVID-19. Both conserved end residues are part of each CDR3. The D gene is left open where the match is weak. Where a row states a size, it is once, few, many or the class of an expanded clone; other rows omit it.

TRBJ2-3 - TRBV6-4 - CASSRVGADTQYF TGTGCCAGCAGCAGGGTTGGTGCAGATACGCAGTATTTT
TRBJ1-1 - TRBV27 - CASSWATNTEAFF TGTGCCAGCAGTTGGGCGACGAACACTGAAGCTTTCTTT
TRBJ1-2 few TRBV3-1/TRBV3-2 TRBD1 CASSTRQGWGYTF TGTGCCAGCAGCACCCGACAGGGTTGGGGCTACACCTTC
TRBJ2-1 - TRBV9 TRBD2 CASSVGTRYEYEQFF TGTGCCAGCAGCGTAGGGACTAGATATGAGTATGAGCAGTTCTTC
TRBJ1-4 - TRBV10-2 - CASSERAGAVGEKLFF TGCGCCAGCAGTGAGCGTGCAGGGGCAGTTGGGGAAAAACTGTTTTTT
TRBJ2-1 - TRBV12-3/TRBV12-4 - CASSLAQGIVRFF TGTGCCAGCAGTTTGGCGCAGGGTATAGTAAGGTTCTTC
TRBJ2-1 - TRBV6-5 - CASSYQSLAGYNEQFF TGTGCCAGCAGTTACCAAAGTCTAGCAGGATACAATGAGCAGTTCTTC
TRBJ1-2 - TRBV28 - CASSLVWPSTPRLRGYTF TGTGCCAGCAGTTTAGTCTGGCCCTCTACACCCAGGCTTCGGGGCTACACCTTC
TRBJ1-5 - TRBV21-1 - CASSTYGQGGREQPQHF TGTGCCAGCAGCACTTATGGACAGGGAGGAAGGGAACAGCCCCAGCATTTT
TRBJ1-5 - TRBV19 TRBD1 CASSNRGQPQHF TGTGCCAGTAGTAACAGGGGACAGCCCCAGCATTTT
TRBJ2-1 - TRBV24-1 TRBD2 CATSDRGGGTSGNDVQFF TGTGCCACCAGTGACCGGGGCGGTGGGACTAGCGGGAATGATGTGCAGTTCTTC
TRBJ2-1 - TRBV5-1 - CASSLTQGSYNEQFF TGCGCCAGCAGTTTAACGCAGGGTTCCTACAATGAGCAGTTCTTC
TRBJ2-1 - TRBV4-1 TRBD2 CASSQDTGGRNEQFF TGCGCCAGCAGCCAAGATACGGGGGGAAGGAATGAGCAGTTCTTC
TRBJ2-7 few TRBV4-2 - CASSQEIGLSGGIFSYEQYF TGTGCCAGCAGCCAAGAAATAGGGCTCAGTGGCGGGATCTTTTCCTACGAGCAGTACTTC
TRBJ1-4 once TRBV6-6 TRBD1 CASIGQGVTVKLFF TGTGCCAGCATCGGACAGGGGGTTACGGTAAAACTGTTTTTT
TRBJ1-4 - TRBV7-8 - CASSLAGGTKLFF TGTGCCAGCAGCTTAGCGGGGGGGACTAAACTGTTTTTT
TRBJ1-5 - TRBV7-9 - CASSLVLTRDSSNQPQHF TGTGCCAGCAGCTTAGTATTAACCCGGGACTCTAGCAATCAGCCCCAGCATTTT
TRBJ2-3 - TRBV19 - CASRTGGTDTQYF TGTGCCAGTAGGACGGGGGGCACAGATACGCAGTATTTT
TRBJ1-3 - TRBV5-4 - CASSPRVPGNTIYF TGTGCCAGCAGCCCCAGGGTGCCTGGAAACACCATATATTTT
TRBJ2-5 few TRBV28 TRBD2 CASSRGGGQETQYF TGTGCCAGCAGCCGGGGGGGCGGACAAGAGACCCAGTACTTC
TRBJ1-1 - TRBV13 - CASSLQQNTEAFF TGTGCCAGCAGCTTACAACAGAACACTGAAGCTTTCTTT
TRBJ2-1 - TRBV2 TRBD2 CASSGLAGVSSYNEQFF TGTGCCAGCAGTGGGCTAGCGGGGGTAAGCTCCTACAATGAGCAGTTCTTC
TRBJ1-1 - TRBV30 TRBD1 CASLNRGRFNTEAFF TGTGCCTCGCTAAACAGGGGGAGGTTTAACACTGAAGCTTTCTTT
TRBJ2-1 - TRBV28 - CASSTTSHEQFF TGTGCCAGCAGTACCACTAGCCATGAGCAGTTCTTC
TRBJ2-3 - TRBV2 TRBD2 CASRIAGRTDTQYF TGTGCCAGCAGGATAGCGGGAAGGACAGATACGCAGTATTTT
TRBJ2-7 - TRBV6-6 TRBD1 CASARGQNNYEQYF TGTGCCAGTGCCCGGGGACAGAACAACTACGAGCAGTACTTC
TRBJ2-1 - TRBV30 TRBD2 CAFPRVAGGIYEQFF TGTGCCTTCCCCAGGGTGGCGGGAGGAATTTATGAGCAGTTCTTC
TRBJ2-4 - TRBV5-4 - CASSLGGPDKNIQYF TGTGCCAGCAGCTTGGGGGGGCCGGACAAAAACATTCAGTACTTC
TRBJ2-3 - TRBV4-1 TRBD2 CASSQGGTGGPSDTQYF TGCGCCAGCAGCCAAGGCGGGACGGGGGGGCCCTCAGATACGCAGTATTTT
TRBJ2-1 - TRBV5-4 TRBD2 CASSTTSGRALEQFF TGTGCCAGCAGCACGACTAGCGGGAGGGCCCTTGAGCAGTTCTTC